This T cell receptor beta chain is drawn from a study of blood T cell repertoires in COVID-19 (dated by TCRdb to about 2020). General notes on the study: The collaborator samples originated in the United States, Italy and Spain and spanned the acute and convalescent phases of COVID-19. Where available, HLA class I and class II types were obtained from metadata supplied by the sample provider rather than from assay-based typing. The repertoires were made available in a free public database intended to serve as a resource for research on the immune response to SARS-CoV-2. Deeply sampled blood TCRbeta repertoires from subjects exposed to, actively infected with, or recovered from COVID-19 were included in the dataset. A de-identified subject ID, COVID-19 status, age in years and sex were almost always included in the sample metadata. Samples were obtained from the ongoing ImmuneRACE study (first 160 participants) and from about 1,300 subjects provided by 6 global collaborators. The prospective study material was composed of cDNA or gDNA derived from T cells, B-cell-depleted T cells, or PBMCs. General study outcomes and caveats: The amount of clinical and demographic metadata varied by source and participant and was provided uncurated.

Remarks on this clone: Its antigen remains unidentified. No much larger clonotype is one base removed from it; base qualities were not supplied.

Whole blood was collected in K2EDTA tubes by collaborating institutions according to the institutions' own protocols. For TCRbeta analysis, collaborator samples were shipped as frozen whole blood, as isolated PBMCs, or as DNA extracted from either sample type. TCRbeta CDR3 regions were amplified from genomic DNA using the immunoSEQ Assay, a bias-controlled multiplex PCR. Per the source publication's procedure: Within the assay, amplification of reference gene primers was used to estimate how many nucleated cells each sample contained. To quantify the absolute abundance of each unique TCRbeta CDR3 rearrangement, sequence reads were collapsed and filtered. For each sample, productive Simpson clonality was calculated by taking the square root of Simpson's diversity index across productive rearrangements. The table was pulled from immuneACCESS by TCRdb, which kept in-frame rearrangements only. Such tables lose some clones; where checked, under half of the loss comes from unresolved V genes, and the rest has no known cause. V and J calls and clone size come straight from that table; D and trimming were deduced from the DNA. Across this sample there are approximately 35,000 clones, with approximately 82% seen only once. Jointly, the top ten make up 10% to 15% of the sample.

V and J are truncated by 8 bases and 3 bases respectively, leaving an intervening sequence of 17 bases. Looking up the germline V gene (reference sequence) yields CDR1 MNHNY and CDR2 SVGAGI. The CDR3 sequence holds 14 residues, the cysteine and phenylalanine included. Only CDR3 DNA remains: 42 bases, in frame from the first base. The receptor was derived from a human donor in a cohort sampled during active COVID-19. The rearranged chain carries TRBV6-6 and TRBJ2-7; perhaps TRBD1 is the D gene, with 6 bases matching. The sequenced sample consisted of peripheral blood. CDR3 protein: CASRWDTDYYEQYF. The DNA reads TGTGCCAGCCGGTGGGACACCGACTACTACGAGCAGTACTTC.